These T cell receptor beta chains were read from a single sample in a study of T cells in Graves' hyperthyroidism and ophthalmopathy. Each CDR3 protein is one row after TCRdb ran MiXCR on the multiplex PCR reads. The data hold hundreds of thousands of distinct CDR3 sequences, with roughly 15% observed a single time. Input material: blood. These receptors were obtained from a woman younger than 35 with Graves' hyperthyroidism. CDR3s include the opening cysteine and the closing phenylalanine or tryptophan. The D gene is left open where the match is weak. A row's size may be missing; if present it is once, few, many or a size class.

TRBJ2-1,few,.,TRBV28,TGTGCCAGCAGTTCCCCGGGGGAGATCTCCTACAATGAGCAGTTCTTC,CASSSPGEISYNEQFF
TRBJ2-7,few,.,TRBV29-1,TGCAGCGTTGAAGATAGCCCGACCTACGAGCAGTACTTC,CSVEDSPTYEQYF
TRBJ1-1,.,.,TRBV7-9,TGTGCCAGCAGCTTAAGGGCCCAGTTGAACACTGAAGCTTTCTTT,CASSLRAQLNTEAFF
TRBJ1-1,.,.,TRBV7-2,TGTGCCAGCAGCCGGAGGGGGGGACGTGAAGCTTTCTTT,CASSRRGGREAFF
TRBJ2-2,.,TRBD2,TRBV20-1,TGCAGTGCTAGAGATGGATTAGCGGGAGCGAACGGGGAGCTGTTTTTT,CSARDGLAGANGELFF
TRBJ1-6,.,TRBD1,TRBV30,TGTGCCTGGACACTGGGACAGGGAAATTCACCCCTCCACTTT,CAWTLGQGNSPLHF
TRBJ1-2,few,.,TRBV7-8,TGTGCCAGCAGCTCCGAGGGGCGAGGCTACACCTTC,CASSSEGRGYTF
TRBJ1-2,many,TRBD1,TRBV11-2,TGTGCCAGCAGCTTAGTGCCGGGACAGGGGGATGGCTACACCTTC,CASSLVPGQGDGYTF
TRBJ2-1,.,TRBD2,TRBV19,TGTGCCAGTAGTATCACTAGCGGGAGAGGGGGATCCTACAATGAGCAGTTCTTC,CASSITSGRGGSYNEQFF
TRBJ1-5,few,.,TRBV10-3,TGTGCCATCGCAGGGGTCAATCAGCCCCAGCATTTT,CAIAGVNQPQHF
TRBJ2-7,many,.,TRBV2,TGTGCCAGCAGGAAAAATAGGGGGGCCTACGAGCAGTACTTC,CASRKNRGAYEQYF
TRBJ2-5,few,.,TRBV7-3,TGTGCCAGCAGCTTAACGCCTAGCCAAGAGACCCAGTACTTC,CASSLTPSQETQYF
TRBJ2-1,.,.,TRBV15,TGTGCCACCAGCAGAGACTTGCCCAGTACCACCTACAATGAGCAGTTCTTC,CATSRDLPSTTYNEQFF
TRBJ2-7,many,TRBD1,TRBV27,TGTGCCAGCAGTTTATCACAGGACAGGGGGCTCTACGAGCAGTACTTC,CASSLSQDRGLYEQYF
TRBJ1-1,many,TRBD1,TRBV6-1,TGTGCCAGCAGTTCGGGGACAGTCCACACTGAAGCTTTCTTT,CASSSGTVHTEAFF
TRBJ2-3,many,TRBD2,TRBV7-9,TGTGCCAGCAGCCCCAGCGGGGGAGATACGCAGTATTTT,CASSPSGGDTQYF
TRBJ2-5,.,.,TRBV7-9,TGTGCCAGCAGCCCCATTCGGGGCAGCCAAGAGACCCAGTACTTC,CASSPIRGSQETQYF
TRBJ2-7,.,TRBD1,TRBV13,TGTGCCAGCAGCGGGCCGGGACAGGGCCACGAGCAGTACTTC,CASSGPGQGHEQYF
TRBJ2-5,.,.,TRBV24-1,TGTGCCACCAGTGGAACAGGCCAAGAGACCCAGTACTTC,CATSGTGQETQYF
TRBJ1-5,many,TRBD1,TRBV27,TGTGCCAGCAGTCGACGGACAGGGGGCATCGTCAATCAGCCCCAGCATTTT,CASSRRTGGIVNQPQHF
TRBJ2-7,.,.,TRBV12-3/TRBV12-4,TGTGCCAGCAGTGCCCCGGGACGCACATTTAACGAGCAGTACTTC,CASSAPGRTFNEQYF
TRBJ2-1,many,.,TRBV7-9,TGTGCCAGCAGCTTACCCCGCCAGGGGGGATTAGACAATGAGCAGTTCTTC,CASSLPRQGGLDNEQFF
TRBJ2-7,many,TRBD1,TRBV3-1,TGTGCCAGCAGCACGGCCGGGACAGGGGACCAGGGGTACGAGCAGTACTTC,CASSTAGTGDQGYEQYF
TRBJ2-7,.,TRBD1,TRBV19,TGTGCCAGTAGTGATAAGGACAGGGGGACCTACGAGCAGTACTTC,CASSDKDRGTYEQYF
TRBJ2-1,.,.,TRBV20-1,TGCAGTGCTAGTGGTTCGGCTGAGCAGTTCTTC,CSASGSAEQFF
TRBJ2-1,many,.,TRBV27,TGTGCCAGCAGCACGGACTCGTATTTCTACAATGAGCAGTTCTTC,CASSTDSYFYNEQFF
TRBJ1-1,few,TRBD1,TRBV3-1,TGTGCCAGCAGCCAAATTTTTGCGACAGGGCTGAGGAACACTGAAGCTTTCTTT,CASSQIFATGLRNTEAFF
TRBJ2-2,few,.,TRBV19,TGTGCCAGTAGTATCAGAGGAGGCGACACCGGGGAGCTGTTTTTT,CASSIRGGDTGELFF
TRBJ2-7,many,TRBD1,TRBV29-1,TGCAGCGTTGGGGGGGACAGGTCCGTTGAGCAGTACTTC,CSVGGDRSVEQYF
TRBJ2-1,.,.,TRBV29-1,TGCAGCGTTGGAATAGGAAACAATGAGCAGTTCTTC,CSVGIGNNEQFF
TRBJ2-7,many,.,TRBV3-1,TGTGCCAGCAGCTCAACGGGGAGAATGATGTGGGCTTCCGAGCAGTACTTC,CASSSTGRMMWASEQYF
TRBJ1-1,few,.,TRBV4-3,TGCGCCAGCAGCCAAGATCGGGGGGGGGCAAGGGCTTTCTTT,CASSQDRGGARAFF
TRBJ2-7,few,TRBD1,TRBV20-1,TGCAGTGCTAGAGACCTGACAGGGGCCGCGAGCGAGCAGTACTTC,CSARDLTGAASEQYF
TRBJ1-2,.,.,TRBV29-1,TGCAGCGTTGGGGAGTGGACAGATGGCTACACCTTC,CSVGEWTDGYTF
TRBJ2-1,.,TRBD1,TRBV4-1,TGCGCCAGCAGCCAAGATCGAGCAGTTTTGGGACAGGGGTACAATGAGCAGTTCTTC,CASSQDRAVLGQGYNEQFF
TRBJ1-5,many,.,TRBV12-3/TRBV12-4,TGTGCCAGCAGTTTAATAGGGGGCAATCAGCCCCAGCATTTT,CASSLIGGNQPQHF
TRBJ2-3,many,TRBD2,TRBV11-2,TGTGCCAGCAGCCCCCCTAGCGGTAACGGGGATACGCAGTATTTT,CASSPPSGNGDTQYF
TRBJ2-7,few,.,TRBV2,TGTGCCAGCGCTCTTTCCTACGGGCAGTACTTC,CASALSYGQYF
TRBJ2-3,many,TRBD1,TRBV18,TGTGCCAGCTCACCACCGAAGGGACAGGGGGATACGCAGTATTTT,CASSPPKGQGDTQYF
TRBJ2-4,.,TRBD1,TRBV6-5,TGTGCCAGCAGTTATGACAGGGGCTTAGCCAAAAACATTCAGTACTTC,CASSYDRGLAKNIQYF
TRBJ2-1,many,.,TRBV11-2,TGTGCCAGCTTTAGGGGGGATGAGCAGTTCTTC,CASFRGDEQFF
TRBJ1-5,many,TRBD1,TRBV27,TGTGCCAGCAGTCCAGGGGGCGAGGAGCCCCAGCATTTT,CASSPGGEEPQHF
TRBJ2-7,few,.,TRBV5-1,TGCGCCAGCAGCTTGGACTACCTCTACGAGCAGTACTTC,CASSLDYLYEQYF
TRBJ2-7,few,TRBD2,TRBV19,TGTGCCAGTAGTGATGTAGCGGGGACCTACGAGCAGTACTTC,CASSDVAGTYEQYF
TRBJ2-7,.,.,TRBV10-1,TGCGCCAGCAACGGGGGTAGGGGGCATCCAGAGCAGTACTTC,CASNGGRGHPEQYF
TRBJ2-3,many,.,TRBV5-1,TGCGCCAGCAGAATAACCCCCAGCGGGAGCACAGATACGCAGTATTTT,CASRITPSGSTDTQYF
TRBJ2-1,few,.,TRBV5-5,TGTGCCAGCAGCTTGGATCTACACAATGAGCAGTTCTTC,CASSLDLHNEQFF
TRBJ1-2,few,.,TRBV20-1,TGCAGTGCTAGAGATTCGGCAGGCGGGGGCTACACCTTC,CSARDSAGGGYTF